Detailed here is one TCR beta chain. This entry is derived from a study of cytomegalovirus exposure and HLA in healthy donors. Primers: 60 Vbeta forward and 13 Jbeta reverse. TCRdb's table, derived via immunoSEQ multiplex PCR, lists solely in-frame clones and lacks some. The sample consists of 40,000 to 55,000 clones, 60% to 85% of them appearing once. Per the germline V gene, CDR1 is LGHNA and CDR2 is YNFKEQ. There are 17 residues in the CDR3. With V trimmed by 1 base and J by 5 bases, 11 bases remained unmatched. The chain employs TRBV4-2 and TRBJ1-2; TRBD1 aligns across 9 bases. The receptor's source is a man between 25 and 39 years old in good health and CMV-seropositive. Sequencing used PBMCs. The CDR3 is CASSQVVGGQGRYGYTF. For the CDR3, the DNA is TGTGCCAGCAGCCAAGTAGTGGGGGGACAGGGCCGTTATGGCTACACCTTC.